The 22 T cell receptor beta chains listed next were all sequenced from one sample in a study of early T cells in non-severe SARS-CoV-2 infection. TCRdb recomputed calls from the 5' RACE reads with MiXCR, one row per CDR3 protein. The data hold 25,000 to 35,000 distinct CDR3 sequences, with around 5.8% observed a single time. Sequenced input: whole blood. The receptor source for this set is an adult who was a healthcare worker with PCR-confirmed SARS-CoV-2 infection or an uninfected control (not recorded which).

There are many counts of this clonotype. The DNA of the CDR3 is TGTGCCAGCAGCCCACCTCTCACGGGAATGTTTTACACCGGGGAGCTGTTTTTT. Protein: CASSPPLTGMFYTGELFF. The chain joins TRBV13 to TRBJ2-2; D possibly corresponds to TRBD2 (5 bases). The V gene's germline CDR1 is PRHDT and CDR2 FYEKMQ (reference sequence). This CDR3 is built from 18 residues. The germline V and J ends were trimmed by 5 bases and 3 bases, with 22 bases remaining between them.

The rearrangement joins TRBV5-6 to TRBJ2-3, with TRBD2 matching over 9 bases. V lost 1 base, J lost 0 bases, and 6 bases stayed unmatched. From germline, CDR1 is SGHDT and CDR2 YYEEEE. The CDR3 contains 17 residues. The CDR3 DNA sequence: TGTGCCAGCAGCTTGAGGGCTAGCGGGACGAGCACAGATACGCAGTATTTT. Translated, it gives CASSLRASGTSTDTQYF.

This clonotype occurred many times. The J gene is TRBJ2-7, the V gene TRBV6-5; weak D call: TRBD1 (5 bases). The germline V gene encodes CDR1 MNHEY and CDR2 SVGAGI. The CDR3 consists of 14 residues. V lost 7 bases and J lost 6, with 19 bases in between. The CDR3 region is CASKGLDSPSEQYV. CDR3 coding DNA: TGTGCCAGCAAGGGTTTAGACAGTCCCAGCGAGCAGTACGTC.

For this clonotype: This may arise from a read error, as a much more abundant clone is one base away. This chain joins TRBV4-2 and TRBJ1-1; TRBD1 might be the D (5 bases). From germline, CDR1 is LGHNA and CDR2 YNFKEQ. The CDR3 loop spans 16 amino acids. CDR3 sequence reads: CASSQVPTDMNTEALF. The CDR3 nucleotides read TGTGCCAGCAGCCAAGTCCCGACAGATATGAACACTGAAGCTCTCTTT.

The chain uses TRBV19 and TRBJ2-1; TRBD2 matches at 10 bases. Germline loops: CDR1 LNHDA, CDR2 SQIVND (reference sequence). Trimming took 6 bases from V and 7 from J; bases not matched to a gene: 6. This CDR3 has 14 residues. The chain's CDR3 is CASREAGGGNEQFF. The CDR3 bases are TGTGCCAGTAGGGAAGCGGGAGGGGGAAATGAGCAGTTCTTC.

As for this clonotype: Since a much larger clone is just one base distant, this may be a read error. This chain links TRBV12-3 or TRBV12-4 with TRBJ1-1; 7 nucleotides match TRBD1. CDR3 length: 14 residues. The ends lost 5 bases at V and 11 bases at J; junction bases unmatched: 14. CDR3 nucleotide sequence: TGTGCCAGCAGTCTCGGGGCAGAGGCGGACAGGGCTTTCTTT. Its translation: CASSLGAEADRAFF.

This clonotype was seen many times. The rearrangement links TRBV20-1 to TRBJ2-1; D remains unclear. The CDR3 runs 13 residues. Per germline, CDR1 DFQATT and CDR2 SNEGSKA (reference sequence). Between the trimmed V and J ends, which lost 4 bases and 6 bases, there was a span of 13 bases. CDR3 in amino acids: CSANRAISNEQFF. The CDR3 DNA sequence: TGCAGTGCTAACCGGGCGATAAGCAATGAGCAGTTCTTC.

The chain links TRBV5-8 to TRBJ2-4; perhaps TRBD2 as D (5 bases). CDR3 size: 14 residues. The V and J ends lost 5 bases and 9 bases respectively, with 18 bases between them. Germline V gene data show CDR1 as SGHTS and CDR2 as YDEGEE. The CDR3 bases are TGTGCCAGCAGTTTGTTATTAGCGAGTGGCATTCAGTACTTC. Protein product: CASSLLLASGIQYF.

This clonotype appeared many times. The chain links TRBV11-2 to TRBJ2-1, with 10 bases aligning to TRBD2. The CDR3 loop spans 15 amino acids. Germline V gene sequence: CDR1 SGHAT, CDR2 FQNNGV. The ends lost 5 bases at V and 2 bases at J; junction bases unmatched: 3. CDR3: CASSPGTSAYNEQFF. In DNA, the CDR3 is TGTGCCAGCAGCCCCGGGACTAGCGCCTACAATGAGCAGTTCTTC.

This clonotype has ten or more counts. The chain uses TRBV20-1 and TRBJ2-1; 11 bases align to TRBD2. The CDR3 loop spans 14 amino acids. Trimming at V came to 4 bases and at J to 8 bases, leaving 7 bases not matched to a gene. From germline, CDR1 is DFQATT and CDR2 SNEGSKA (reference sequence). The CDR3 spells CSATLAGGSDEQFF. The CDR3 DNA follows: TGCAGTGCTACCCTAGCGGGAGGAAGCGATGAGCAGTTCTTC.

This clonotype was counted ten times or more. The V call is TRBV25-1, the J call TRBJ1-6; D uncertain. The V end was cut by 5 bases, the J end by 8 bases, with 10 bases between. Germline-derived CDR1 and CDR2 are MGHDK and SYGVNS. This CDR3 spans 13 amino acids. In DNA form, the CDR3 reads TGTGCCAGCAGTCAGGTCCCCCATTCACCCCTCCACTTT. Protein sequence: CASSQVPHSPLHF.

The chain links TRBV5-5 to TRBJ2-7; possible D gene TRBD2, 5 bases. This CDR3 contains 15 residues. CDR1 SGHKS and CDR2 YYEKEE come from the germline V gene (reference sequence). The ends were cut back, 0 bases at V and 0 bases at J, with 10 bases in the middle. CDR3 coding DNA: TGTGCCAGCAGCTTGGGGCTGGCGGGCTCCTACGAGCAGTACGTC. Translation gives CASSLGLAGSYEQYV.

In this sample, this clonotype turned up a few times. V usage is TRBV5-1 and J usage is TRBJ1-2; D not certain. Germline CDR1 SGHRS, CDR2 YFSETQ. V lost 1 base and J 1 base, leaving 11 bases between the germline ends. The CDR3 runs to 15 residues. CDR3 bases: TGCGCCAGCAGCTTGAGGGCCGACGATAACTATGGCTACACCTTC. Its protein is CASSLRADDNYGYTF.

This clonotype showed up many times. V is TRBV5-1 and J is TRBJ2-5; D gene ambiguous. The CDR3 has 13 residues. The V end lost 1 base, the J end lost 9 bases, and 13 bases lay between the germline ends. Germline V gene sequence: CDR1 SGHRS, CDR2 YFSETQ. The CDR3 loop is CASSLRFRSPQYF. The DNA of the CDR3 is TGCGCCAGCAGCTTGAGGTTTCGGTCGCCCCAGTACTTC.

This clonotype was seen many times. This chain links TRBV21-1 with TRBJ2-7; the table names TRBD1, a call not compared with the DNA. TRBV21-1 constitutes a pseudogene. There are 15 residues in the CDR3. Here the CDR3 reads CASSKGRLSSYEQYF. DNA of the CDR3: TGTGCCAGCAGCAAGGGACGCCTAAGCTCCTACGAGCAGTACTTC.

This clonotype was counted a few times. The chain joins TRBV2 to TRBJ2-2, with 10 bases identical to TRBD2. V was clipped by 8 bases and J by 6 bases; unmatched bases: 9. The CDR3 has 15 residues. Germline V gives CDR1 SNHLY, CDR2 FYNNEI. The CDR3 DNA reads TGTGCCAGCGGGAGGCGGCTAGCGGGAGCCGGGGAGCTGTTTTTT. This translates into CASGRRLAGAGELFF.

This clonotype was seen at least ten times. The rearrangement joins TRBV20-1 to TRBJ2-1; D call uncertain. CDR1 DFQATT and CDR2 SNEGSKA come from the germline V gene (reference sequence). V was trimmed by 6 bases and J by 7 bases, leaving 16 bases between them. The CDR3 consists of 13 residues. The CDR3 loop is CSAQTGGQNEQFF. The CDR3 nucleotides read TGCAGTGCCCAGACTGGCGGCCAGAATGAGCAGTTCTTC.

The sample holds many counts of this clonotype. The rearrangement links TRBV18 to TRBJ1-2, with D uncertain. CDR1 is KGHSH and CDR2 is LQKENI in the germline V gene. This CDR3 region has 15 residues. The V gene lost 1 base and the J gene lost 1 base, with 10 bases spanning the gap. The CDR3 nucleotides are TGTGCCAGCTCACCACTGCAGTCGGTTAACTATGGCTACACCTTC. Its translation is CASSPLQSVNYGYTF.

The chain joins TRBV30 to TRBJ2-5; D unclear. This CDR3 has 12 residues. Trimming took 4 bases from V and 2 from J, leaving 8 bases between them. Germline CDR1 reads GTSNPN; CDR2 reads SVGIG (reference sequence). CDR3 in DNA: TGTGCCTGGATACCCAGACAAGAGACCCAGTACTTC. Residues: CAWIPRQETQYF.

This clonotype has a count of ten or more. V and J are TRBV18 and TRBJ2-1; D gene uncertain. The V gene lost 3 bases and the J gene lost 1 base, with 10 bases spanning the gap. Germline CDR1 reads KGHSH; CDR2 reads LQKENI. This CDR3 comprises 15 residues. In DNA form, the CDR3 reads TGTGCCAGCTCACCTCTCCCCGGATCCTACAATGAGCAGTTCTTC. Amino acid sequence: CASSPLPGSYNEQFF.

This sequence joins TRBV21-1 and TRBJ2-7; the tabulated D call, TRBD2, remains unverified against the DNA. TRBV21-1 is a pseudogene. The CDR3 covers 17 residues. CDR3 sequence (DNA): TGTGCCAGCAGCAAAGGGAGCGGGCTACCCCTCTCCTACGAGCAGTACGTC. Translated: CASSKGSGLPLSYEQYV.

This clonotype has ten or more counts. The chain combines TRBV10-2 with TRBJ1-1; D uncertain. The CDR3 spans 15 residues. V gave up 0 bases and J gave up 4 bases, with 12 bases separating them. The germline V gene has CDR1 WSHSY and CDR2 SAAADI. Written as DNA, the CDR3 is TGCGCCAGCAGTGAGTCCACGGGATTAGGCACTGAAGCTTTCTTT. Translated: CASSESTGLGTEAFF.